The sequence of this T cell receptor (beta chain) was determined in a study of radiotherapy plus CTLA-4 blockade in lung cancer. On the study more broadly: Overall, 15% to 20% of patients showed an objective response, while roughly 28% attained disease control. General study results and limits: Clones of tumor-derived TCRs expanded in blood after radiotherapy plus ipilimumab. The authors reported that early blood T cell clone dynamics, with interferon-beta, best predicted response.

V was pared by 2 bases and J by 1 base, with 8 bases between. There are 14 residues in the CDR3. Germline V gene sequence: CDR1 MDHEN, CDR2 SYDVKM. Enrolled patients, whose metastatic non-small-cell lung cancer was chemo-refractory, received focal radiation plus CTLA-4 blockade with ipilimumab. Worth noting for this clone: Its target is unknown.

Repertoires were generated with immunoSEQ multiplex PCR, while TCRdb's copy carries only in-frame clones and drops some. The top ten clones hold approximately 7% of a sample with over 100,000 clones, 85% to 90% of them seen once. Sequences were derived from peripheral blood, sampled from a patient treated with radiotherapy plus ipilimumab. This TCR was recovered from a human donor with non-small cell lung cancer that progressed on radiotherapy plus ipilimumab. The gene calls are TRBV28 and TRBJ1-1, with no clear D. Here the CDR3 reads CASSLVLRNTEAFF. Written as DNA, the CDR3 is TGTGCCAGCAGTTTAGTGCTCCGGAACACTGAAGCTTTCTTT. Combining the CDR3 with reference TRBV28 and TRBJ1-1 gives the whole variable domain DVKVTQSSRYLVKRTGEKVFLECVQDMDHENMFWYRQDPGLGLRLIYFSYDVKMKEKGDIPEGYSVSREKKERFSLILESASTNQTSMYLCASSLVLRNTEAFFGQGTRLTVV.